These 9 T cell receptor beta chains came from one sample sequenced in a study of T-cell reconstitution after alpha-beta-depleted transplantation in children. For TCRbeta, the library was prepared with unique molecular identifiers. TCRdb reanalysed the PCR reads using MiXCR and keeps one entry per CDR3 protein. The sample lists about 130,000 distinct CDR3 sequences, about 9.6% occurring once. The starting material was PBMCs, mostly from graft donor cells, obtained 180 days after TCRalphabeta/CD19-depleted stem cell transplant. These receptor sequences come from a girl less than two years old who had a stem cell transplant for combined immunodeficiency, so the T cells may come from the graft donor.

This clonotype was detected only a few times. The rearrangement joins TRBV11-2 to TRBJ2-2; D unresolved. V lost 8 bases and J 2 bases, leaving 9 bases between the germline ends. Germline assignment: CDR1 SGHAT and CDR2 FQNNGV. The CDR3 runs to 13 residues. The CDR3 spells CASLSLNTGELFF. The CDR3 DNA reads TGTGCCAGCCTTAGCTTAAACACCGGGGAGCTGTTTTTT.

The chain links TRBV20-1 to TRBJ2-1; 8 bases fit TRBD2. Germline CDR1 DFQATT, CDR2 SNEGSKA (reference sequence). The CDR3 length is 18 residues. V lost 0 bases to trimming and J lost 6 bases; unmatched junction nucleotides: 16. The CDR3 DNA is TGCAGTGCTAGAGAGGGGCTAGCGGGTCCGACGGGGAGCAATGAGCAGTTCTTC. Translated, it gives CSAREGLAGPTGSNEQFF.

The table lists this clonotype with many counts. V is TRBV5-4 and J is TRBJ1-2, with TRBD1 matching 7 bases. Trimming cost V 1 base and J 4 bases; bases outside gene matches: 1. From germline, CDR1 is SGHNT and CDR2 YYREEE (reference sequence). The CDR3 loop spans 13 amino acids. The CDR3, as DNA: TGTGCCAGCAGCTTGACAGGGGTCTATGGCTACACCTTC. Encoded protein: CASSLTGVYGYTF.

This clonotype was counted between two and nine times. DNA of the CDR3: TGTGCCAGCAGCCCGGACAGGGGGCGGGGGGCCAACGTCCTGACTTTC. This translates into CASSPDRGRGANVLTF. The chain couples TRBV4-2 to TRBJ2-6, with TRBD1 identical over 11 bases. Germline assignment: CDR1 LGHNA and CDR2 YNFKEQ. The CDR3 spans 16 residues. The junction had 3 bases not matched to a gene; V was cut back by 4 bases and J by 4 bases.

In this sample, this clonotype turned up a few times. The J gene is TRBJ1-3, the V gene TRBV5-5; D unresolved. The V end was cut by 4 bases, the J end by 2 bases, with 10 bases between. Germline assignment: CDR1 SGHKS and CDR2 YYEKEE (reference sequence). This CDR3 has 14 residues. In DNA form, the CDR3 reads TGTGCCAGCAGCCCGAGGACTGCTGGAAACACCATATATTTT. It yields the protein CASSPRTAGNTIYF.

This clonotype was seen many times. CDR3 bases: TGCAGTGCTAGAGAGAGGATTAACTATGGCTACACCTTC. Amino acid sequence: CSARERINYGYTF. The chain is built from TRBV20-1 and TRBJ1-2, with D unclear. This CDR3 contains 13 residues. V gave up 0 bases and J gave up 1 base, with 6 bases separating them. CDR1 is DFQATT and CDR2 is SNEGSKA in the germline V gene (reference sequence).

This clonotype was seen more than once but under ten times. The rearrangement joins TRBV6-2 or TRBV6-3 to TRBJ1-5; D not resolved. This CDR3 contains 13 residues. The V gene lost 2 bases and the J gene lost 7 bases, with 9 bases spanning the gap. The germline V gene encodes CDR1 MNHEY and CDR2 SVGEGT. This CDR3 is CASSYSIGQPQHF. The CDR3 region has the DNA TGTGCCAGCAGTTACAGTATTGGGCAGCCCCAGCATTTT.

The chain is built from TRBV7-2 and TRBJ2-7, with 7 nucleotides matching TRBD1. Germline CDR1 reads SGHTA; CDR2 reads FQGNSA. This CDR3 region has 16 residues. Trimming at V came to 5 bases and at J to 2 bases, leaving 12 bases not matched to a gene. DNA of the CDR3: TGTGCCAGCAGCCAACGACAGGGCTCGCAGACCTACGAGCAGTACTTC. This encodes CASSQRQGSQTYEQYF.

Note on this clonotype: A read error may be the cause here, since a much bigger clone is one base away. V usage is TRBV29-1 and J usage is TRBJ2-1; TRBD2 matches 7 bases. V was clipped by 1 base and J by 1 base; unmatched bases: 7. The CDR3 spans 16 residues. Germline assignment: CDR1 SQVTM and CDR2 ANQGSEA. The CDR3 bases are TGCAGCGTTGAAGGCTCCAGCGGGGAGTCCTACAATGAGCAGTTCTTC. Protein product: CSVEGSSGESYNEQFF.